This entry features one T cell receptor (beta chain) sequence. This clonotype appeared a few times. What this receptor recognizes is not known. Per-nucleotide qualities are absent, and no much larger clonotype sits a single base away. The sample comes from a study of blood T cells in healthy people across ages (dated by TCRdb to the mid-2010s). For the wider study: In model experiments, template switching captured about one uniquely barcoded TCR beta cDNA molecule for every two T cells. The study measured age-related changes in TCR beta repertoire diversity using deep sequencing normalized with unique cDNA molecular identifiers. The donors were divided into four age groups: young (average approximately 17 years), middle-aged (around 37), aged (approximately 59) and long-lived (about 90). To avoid experimental bias, donors of different ages were spread randomly across the sequencing lanes. The study analyzed two additional independent replicas of 1 million unique cDNA reads from the same blood draw for two donors, one aged 18 to 30 and one aged 80 or older.

Systemically healthy Caucasian individuals from Russia, approximately 39 in total and aged about 6 to 100 years, were included as donors. Each donor gave about 11 milliliters of peripheral blood, drawn into EDTA-treated Vacutainer tubes. PBMCs were isolated by Ficoll-Paque density-gradient centrifugation, with at least 6.5 million obtained per sample. Trizol reagent was used to extract total RNA from PBMCs, with at least 5 micrograms per sample. For every donor, an aliquot of PBMCs went through flow cytometry to measure the percentages of naive CD45RAhigh/CD27high T cells. Summary of the overall study and its limitations: Conclusive comparison of naive and antigen-experienced compartments was prevented by the profiling of bulk unsorted PBMCs. Observed TCR beta diversity per million T cells fell roughly linearly with age, and a significant reduction was already apparent by age around 40. The CMV infection status of donors was not known, potentially confounding age-related changes in expanded clonotypes. There was a strong correlation between observed TCR beta diversity and the percentage of naive T cells measured by flow cytometry. Compared with the aged group, the long-lived group had more naive CD4+ T cells, fewer expanded clones and increased TCR diversity, a pattern suggesting age selection. Total diversity estimates from one million sequenced T cells were considered lower bounds and underestimates.

Measured from the cysteine to the phenylalanine, the CDR3 is 16 residues long. The read is trimmed to its CDR3 DNA, 48 bases read in frame from base 1. According to the germline V gene, CDR1 reads SGHTA and CDR2 reads FQGNSA. Cut back by 3 bases and 4 bases, the V and J ends lie 16 bases apart. Libraries were constructed by 5' RACE. Reads for this sample came from an Illumina HiSeq 2500. The second PCR ran for roughly 6 to 11 cycles and used a J-beta primer mix along with a sample-barcoded 5' primer. Each TCR beta cDNA molecule received a unique molecular identifier from a template-switch 5' adaptor carrying 12 random nucleotides. At least 3 million CDR3-containing paired-end reads were obtained from each sample. First-strand cDNA synthesis was performed from all RNA using the Mint cDNA synthesis kit, with priming by a TRBC-specific oligonucleotide. After uracil-DNA glycosylase treatment, a first 18-cycle PCR used universal primers M1SS and BC2_uni_R on all cDNA. The study's processing was this. For normalization, 1 million high-quality reads, each with a distinct molecular identifier, were randomly selected from each sample. Reads with shared molecular identifiers were discarded instead of being binned into consensus sequences. MiTCR, run with a Q25 quality threshold and the strictest error-elimination algorithm, handled CDR3 identification, clonotype clustering and error correction. Lower-bound total TCR beta diversity was estimated with a nonparametric unseen species model using Euler transformation. TCRdb itself trimmed the public reads at Q25 with fastp, ran MiXCR and retained productive beta chains. Each entry merges the rows of one CDR3 protein and shows their most common DNA and genes. TCRdb, rather than the study authors, made the V and J calls. In this sample the table shows around 800,000 distinct CDR3 sequences, around 68% of which occur a single time. The ten largest make up about 30% of the sample.

The sequenced sample was blood. The chain uses TRBV7-2 and TRBJ2-4, with an unclear D gene assignment. This receptor was identified in a man aged 30-40 years in good health. The DNA reads TGTGCCAGCAGCTTCGGAAAGAGGACGGCTAAAAACATTCAGTACTTC. It specifies CASSFGKRTAKNIQYF.